This T cell receptor (beta chain) was retrieved from a study of tumor-infiltrating lymphocytes in primary liver carcinoma. About the study: Patients of both sexes were 30 to 69 years old. Points from the study as a whole: Only about 8-24% of top clones showed up in all five tumor regions. Lower overlap was observed for tumor-adjacent and tumor-blood pairs relative to tumor region pairs.

DNA and RNA were both co-extracted from around 20-30 mg of bulk tissue that had not been sorted. All of the tumor samples contained over 80% viable tumor cells. This clonotype is labeled medium-sized. Its antigen is still unknown. TCR beta cDNA was prepared out of roughly 520 ng total RNA by means of a constant-region primer. It was through three nested multiplex PCR rounds of slightly modified ARM-PCR that TCR beta libraries arose. Investigators reported that the first two PCR rounds, at approximately 11 cycles each, used TRBV1-TRBV30 forward primers with a C-beta reverse primer. TCRdb recomputed calls from the multiplex PCR reads with MiXCR, one row per CDR3 protein. The sample consists of tens of thousands of distinct CDR3 sequences, approximately 79% of them appearing once. The germline V gene encodes CDR1 SQVTM and CDR2 ANQGSEA. The ends were cut back, 3 bases at V and 4 bases at J, with 12 bases in the middle. The CDR3 consists of 13 residues.

This sequence joins TRBV29-1 and TRBJ1-1; D gene ambiguous. The sample taken for sequencing was liver tumor tissue from sampling region 4. Subset defined: tumor region T4, right-lateral pole. This sequence was found in a woman younger than 45 with primary liver carcinoma and hepatitis B virus infection. The CDR3 sequence: CSVDGGGVTEAFF. The CDR3 bases are TGCAGCGTTGATGGAGGCGGGGTCACTGAAGCTTTCTTT.